This TCR beta chain was observed in a study of blood T cell repertoires in COVID-19 (TCRdb year 2020). Notes on the research overall: Samples covering the acute and convalescent phases of COVID-19 were provided by collaborators in the United States, Italy and Spain. The prospective study material was composed of cDNA or gDNA derived from T cells, B-cell-depleted T cells, or PBMCs. The dataset comprised deeply sampled blood TCRbeta repertoires from subjects exposed to, actively infected with, or recovered from COVID-19. A freely available public database, intended as a resource for researchers studying the immune response to SARS-CoV-2, is where the repertoires were released. Samples came from the ongoing ImmuneRACE study (first 160 participants) plus 1,254 subjects from 6 global collaborators. The sample metadata nearly always contained a de-identified subject ID, COVID-19 status, age in years and sex. Where HLA class I and class II types were available, the types were taken from metadata supplied by the sample provider, not from assay-based typing. Broader findings and caveats from the paper: How much clinical and demographic metadata was included differed by source and by participant, and the metadata was provided uncurated.

TCRbeta CDR3 regions were amplified from genomic DNA by means of the immunoSEQ Assay, a bias-controlled multiplex PCR. On the authors' methods: The number of nucleated cells in each sample was estimated by amplification of reference gene primers within the assay. To quantify the absolute abundance of each unique TCRbeta CDR3 rearrangement, sequence reads were collapsed and filtered. Productive Simpson clonality was computed per sample as the square root of Simpson's diversity index over productive rearrangements. TCRdb holds this immuneACCESS table with in-frame rearrangements only. Some clones are missing; in checked studies, unresolved V genes explain under half, and the rest has no known cause. The V and J calls and clone size were taken over from that table, and D and trimming were inferred from the DNA. In this sample the table shows about 200,000 clones, around 90% of which occur a single time. The ten most abundant clones make up more than 0.95% of the sample.

With regard to this clone: It has no known antigen specificity. No base quality values were provided; no much bigger clone lies one nucleotide off.

From a lookup of the germline V gene (reference sequence), CDR1 and CDR2 are LNHDA and SQIVND. Including the terminal cysteine and phenylalanine, the CDR3 comprises 18 residues. The DNA shown is the 54-base CDR3, in frame from base 1. V is cut by 4 bases and J by 1 base, and the space between the germline ends is 22 bases. The collaborating institutions used their own protocols to collect whole blood in K2EDTA tubes. Collaborator samples were shipped for TCRbeta analysis as frozen whole blood, isolated PBMCs, or DNA extracted from either sample type. The chain was built from TRBV19 and TRBJ1-1; the D region possibly corresponds to TRBD1 (5 bases align). The specimen was peripheral blood. The TCR was taken from a man in his thirties or forties with acute or convalescent COVID-19. CDR3 loop: CASSRGGPIRGSNTEAFF. The DNA sequence reads TGTGCCAGTAGTAGGGGCGGCCCCATCCGGGGGTCGAACACTGAAGCTTTCTTT.